This T cell receptor (beta chain) was captured in a study of somatic mutations in cytotoxic T cells in rheumatoid arthritis. Overall study context: Selected populations of V beta antibody-stained T cells underwent flow sorting at nearly 100% purity; these encompassed V beta1+ cells subjected to TCRB sequencing.

Assay: immunoSEQ multiplex PCR; the TCRdb copy retains only in-frame clones and omits some. The sample carries around 19,000 clones, approximately 83% recorded once. V was trimmed by 2 bases and J by 2 bases, leaving 16 bases between them. The CDR3 contains 17 residues. In germline, CDR1 is SEHNR, CDR2 FQNEAQ (reference sequence). Input material: CD8+ T cells sorted from blood. The clonotype was recovered from an adult with rheumatoid arthritis. J is TRBJ2-1 and V is TRBV7-9, with D possibly TRBD1 on 5 matching bases. The CDR3 region has the DNA TGTGCCAGCAGCTTATTAGGGGCCCAGACACCCTACAATGAGCAGTTCTTC. It translates to CASSLLGAQTPYNEQFF. The full variable domain, rest sourced from reference TRBV7-9 and TRBJ2-1, is DTGVSQNPRHKITKRGQNVTFRCDPISEHNRLYWYRQTLGQGPEFLTYFQNEAQLEKSRLLSDRFSAERPKGSFSTLEIQRTEQGDSAMYLCASSLLGAQTPYNEQFFGPGTRLTVL.